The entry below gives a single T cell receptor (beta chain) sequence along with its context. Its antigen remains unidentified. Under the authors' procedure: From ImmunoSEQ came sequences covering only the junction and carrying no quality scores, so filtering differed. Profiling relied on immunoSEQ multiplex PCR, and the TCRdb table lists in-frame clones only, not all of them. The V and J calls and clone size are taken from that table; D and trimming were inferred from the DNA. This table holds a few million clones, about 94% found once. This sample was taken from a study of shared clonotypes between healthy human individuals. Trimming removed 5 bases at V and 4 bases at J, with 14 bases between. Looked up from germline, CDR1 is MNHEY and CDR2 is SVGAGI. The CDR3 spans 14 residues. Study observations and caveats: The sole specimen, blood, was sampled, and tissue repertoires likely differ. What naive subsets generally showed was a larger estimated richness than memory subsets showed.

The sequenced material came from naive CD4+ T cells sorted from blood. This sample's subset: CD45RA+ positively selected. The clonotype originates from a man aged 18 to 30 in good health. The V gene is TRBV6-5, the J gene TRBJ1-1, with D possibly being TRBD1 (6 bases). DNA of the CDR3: TGTGCCAGCAGTACTACAGGGCTCGGCACTGAAGCTTTCTTT. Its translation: CASSTTGLGTEAFF.